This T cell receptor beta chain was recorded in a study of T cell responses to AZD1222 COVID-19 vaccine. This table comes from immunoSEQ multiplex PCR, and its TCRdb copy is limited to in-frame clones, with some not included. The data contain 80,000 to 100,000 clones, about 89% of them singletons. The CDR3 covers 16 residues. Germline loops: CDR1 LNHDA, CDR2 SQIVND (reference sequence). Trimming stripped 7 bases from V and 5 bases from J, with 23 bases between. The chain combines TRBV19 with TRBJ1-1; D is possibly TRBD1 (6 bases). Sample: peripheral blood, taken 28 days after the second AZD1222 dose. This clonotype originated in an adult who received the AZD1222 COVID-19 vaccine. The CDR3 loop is CASTTLLGQGYTEAFF. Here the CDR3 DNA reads TGTGCCAGTACCACCCTCCTGGGCCAGGGGTATACTGAAGCTTTCTTT.